The present entry profiles one T cell receptor beta chain with its context. Its specificity is unknown. This record belongs to a study of T cell responses to AZD1222 COVID-19 vaccine. Study-wide results and limits: Two AZD1222 administrations were followed by greater Spike-specific TCR breadth and depth. Clonal diversity was possibly underestimated, and white British individuals and females predominated among donors. Only after the peak T cell response were repertoires sampled.

Using immunoSEQ multiplex PCR, the repertoire was profiled, and TCRdb retains in-frame clones only, with some absent. This sample has 150,000 or so clones, with approximately 92% found just once. CDR1 and CDR2 (germline): LNHDA, SQIVND (reference sequence). Trimming removed 3 bases at V and 3 bases at J, with 14 bases between. The CDR3 consists of 15 residues. The sequences come from peripheral blood, collected 28 days after the second AZD1222 dose. This receptor was identified in an adult who received the AZD1222 COVID-19 vaccine. The chain employs TRBV19 and TRBJ2-5; a possible D gene is TRBD1 (5 bases). The CDR3 DNA reads TGTGCCAGTAGTATCACCAGGGCGGCCGAAGAGACCCAGTACTTC. Its translation: CASSITRAAEETQYF.